These T cell receptor beta chains were read from a single sample in a study. TCRdb reanalysed the reads using MiXCR and keeps one entry per CDR3 protein. The data hold a few thousand distinct CDR3 sequences, with 10% to 13% observed a single time. Sequencing was done on a sample of CD4+ T cells from synovial fluid. All receptors derive from a human donor with rheumatoid arthritis. Each CDR3 is given with its conserved first and last residue. A D gene is named only where the DNA matches it firmly. Some rows mark clone size as missing; the rest say once, few, many or name a class of expanded clone.

abundance: many; d_gene: .; j_gene: TRBJ2-7; v_gene: TRBV7-2; len: 15; CDR3nt: TGTGCCAGCAGCTTAGTTGCAGGGATCAGCTACGAGCAGTACTTC; CDR3aa: CASSLVAGISYEQYF
abundance: few; d_gene: .; j_gene: TRBJ1-1; v_gene: TRBV5-4; len: 14; CDR3nt: TGTGCCAGCAGCAACGAGAGGGGCCTGGGTGAAGCTTTCTTT; CDR3aa: CASSNERGLGEAFF
abundance: medium-sized; d_gene: TRBD2; j_gene: TRBJ2-1; v_gene: TRBV11-2; len: 15; CDR3nt: TGTGCCAGCAGCTCGACTAGCGGGATCTACAATGAGCAGTTCTTC; CDR3aa: CASSSTSGIYNEQFF
abundance: large; d_gene: .; j_gene: TRBJ2-5; v_gene: TRBV11-1; len: 14; CDR3nt: TGTGCCAGCAGCTTAGACACGTACCAAGAGACCCAGTACTTC; CDR3aa: CASSLDTYQETQYF
abundance: large; d_gene: .; j_gene: TRBJ1-2; v_gene: TRBV6-1; len: 10; CDR3nt: TGTGCCTCCCGGGAAGATGGCTACACCTTC; CDR3aa: CASREDGYTF
abundance: medium-sized; d_gene: TRBD2; j_gene: TRBJ2-2; v_gene: TRBV5-1; len: 18; CDR3nt: TGCGCCAGCAGCCCGAGTGGTTCTGGACTAGTGAACACCGGGGAGCTGTTTTTT; CDR3aa: CASSPSGSGLVNTGELFF
abundance: .; d_gene: TRBD2; j_gene: TRBJ2-3; v_gene: TRBV28; len: 18; CDR3nt: TGTGCCAGCAGTTTACCGCGACTAGCGGGAGGGTTCACAGATACGCAGTATTTT; CDR3aa: CASSLPRLAGGFTDTQYF
abundance: medium-sized; d_gene: .; j_gene: TRBJ2-5; v_gene: TRBV20-1; len: 13; CDR3nt: TGCAGTGCTAACAGGGCTGTGGGGGAGACCCAGTACTTC; CDR3aa: CSANRAVGETQYF
abundance: many; d_gene: TRBD1; j_gene: TRBJ2-5; v_gene: TRBV29-1; len: 14; CDR3nt: TGCAGCGTTGAAGGACAGGGAGTTGGAGAGACCCAGTACTTC; CDR3aa: CSVEGQGVGETQYF
abundance: .; d_gene: .; j_gene: TRBJ2-1; v_gene: TRBV4-3; len: 13; CDR3nt: TGCGCCACCAGCCAAGGGTGGAACAATGAGCAATTCTTC; CDR3aa: CATSQGWNNEQFF
abundance: medium-sized; d_gene: TRBD1; j_gene: TRBJ1-6; v_gene: TRBV20-1; len: 15; CDR3nt: TGCAGTGCTAGGGGGACAGGGGGCTTTGGTTCACCCCTCCACTTT; CDR3aa: CSARGTGGFGSPLHF
abundance: medium-sized; d_gene: TRBD1; j_gene: TRBJ2-1; v_gene: TRBV5-4; len: 15; CDR3nt: TGTGCCAGCAGCTTAGAGACAGGGCCCTACAATGAGCAGTTCTTC; CDR3aa: CASSLETGPYNEQFF
abundance: once; d_gene: TRBD2; j_gene: TRBJ2-3; v_gene: TRBV19; len: 16; CDR3nt: TGTGCCAGTAAAAAACTAGCGGGAGTGGCCACAGATACGCTGTATTTT; CDR3aa: CASKKLAGVATDTLYF
abundance: medium-sized; d_gene: .; j_gene: TRBJ2-7; v_gene: TRBV6-2/TRBV6-3; len: 14; CDR3nt: TGTGCCAGCAGCCATCTTGACAGGACCTACGAGCAGTACTTC; CDR3aa: CASSHLDRTYEQYF
abundance: few; d_gene: .; j_gene: TRBJ2-1; v_gene: TRBV29-1; len: 15; CDR3nt: TGCAGCGTTGGTGGGGACAGGTCAACGGGGGGTGAGCAGTTCTTC; CDR3aa: CSVGGDRSTGGEQFF
abundance: many; d_gene: .; j_gene: TRBJ2-7; v_gene: TRBV7-2; len: 13; CDR3nt: TGTGCCAGCAGCAAACTGATACCTGGCGAGCAGTACTTC; CDR3aa: CASSKLIPGEQYF
abundance: medium-sized; d_gene: .; j_gene: TRBJ1-5; v_gene: TRBV18; len: 15; CDR3nt: TGTGCCAGCTCACCCGTCCCAGTCGGCAATCAGCCCCAGCATTTT; CDR3aa: CASSPVPVGNQPQHF
abundance: medium-sized; d_gene: TRBD2; j_gene: TRBJ2-3; v_gene: TRBV4-3; len: 17; CDR3nt: TGCGCCAGCAGCCCGGGACTAGCGGGGACTAGCACAGATACGCAGTATTTT; CDR3aa: CASSPGLAGTSTDTQYF
abundance: .; d_gene: .; j_gene: TRBJ2-3; v_gene: TRBV9; len: 16; CDR3nt: TGTGCCAGCAGCTCACAGGTCCCGGGATTCCCACACCATCAGTATTTT; CDR3aa: CASSSQVPGFPHHQYF
abundance: few; d_gene: TRBD2; j_gene: TRBJ2-7; v_gene: TRBV7-8; len: 13; CDR3nt: TGCGCTAGTCGGACTAGCGGGACCTACGAGCAGTACTTC; CDR3aa: CASRTSGTYEQYF
abundance: medium-sized; d_gene: .; j_gene: TRBJ2-1; v_gene: TRBV5-4; len: 13; CDR3nt: TGTGCCAGCAGCTTTGACCCGGGGAATGAGCAGTTCTTC; CDR3aa: CASSFDPGNEQFF
abundance: many; d_gene: .; j_gene: TRBJ1-1; v_gene: TRBV27; len: 16; CDR3nt: TGTGCCAGCAGTCACGACCCTCAGGGCGGGGGCACTGAAGCTTTCTTT; CDR3aa: CASSHDPQGGGTEAFF
abundance: medium-sized; d_gene: TRBD1; j_gene: TRBJ2-7; v_gene: TRBV10-2; len: 13; CDR3nt: TGCGCCAGCACCGGGACAGGGGGCGGGGAGCAGTACTTC; CDR3aa: CASTGTGGGEQYF
abundance: medium-sized; d_gene: .; j_gene: TRBJ1-2; v_gene: TRBV19; len: 14; CDR3nt: TGTGCCAGTAGTTTGGAGATGGGCTATCATGGCTACACCTTC; CDR3aa: CASSLEMGYHGYTF
abundance: many; d_gene: .; j_gene: TRBJ2-3; v_gene: TRBV20-1; len: 13; CDR3nt: TGCAGTTTCAATCCTCGGGGCACAGATACGCAGTATTTT; CDR3aa: CSFNPRGTDTQYF
abundance: medium-sized; d_gene: .; j_gene: TRBJ1-5; v_gene: TRBV30; len: 12; CDR3nt: TGTGCCTGGAGTGTACGGAATCAGCCCCAGCATTTT; CDR3aa: CAWSVRNQPQHF
abundance: large; d_gene: .; j_gene: TRBJ2-7; v_gene: TRBV7-2; len: 18; CDR3nt: TGTGCCAGCAGCTTAGTTACTAGCAGGTGGGGGCCCTCCTACGAGCAGTACTTC; CDR3aa: CASSLVTSRWGPSYEQYF
abundance: .; d_gene: .; j_gene: TRBJ1-1; v_gene: TRBV5-1; len: 15; CDR3nt: TGCGCCAGCAGCTTACGGGAGGGGCGGAACACTGAAGCTTTCTTT; CDR3aa: CASSLREGRNTEAFF
abundance: many; d_gene: TRBD2; j_gene: TRBJ2-1; v_gene: TRBV20-1; len: 16; CDR3nt: TGCAGTGCTAGAGAAGGAGGGCTAGCGGTGATCAATGAGCAGTTCTTC; CDR3aa: CSAREGGLAVINEQFF
abundance: many; d_gene: .; j_gene: TRBJ1-1; v_gene: TRBV7-9; len: 13; CDR3nt: TGTGCCAGCAGCCCCTCGGGTGGTACTGAAGCTTTCTTT; CDR3aa: CASSPSGGTEAFF
abundance: many; d_gene: TRBD1; j_gene: TRBJ1-1; v_gene: TRBV7-9; len: 14; CDR3nt: TGTGCCAGCAGCCGGACAGGGGGCATGACTGAAGCTTTCTTT; CDR3aa: CASSRTGGMTEAFF
abundance: .; d_gene: TRBD1; j_gene: TRBJ1-2; v_gene: TRBV7-9; len: 13; CDR3nt: TGTGTCAGCAGCGCCGGGACAGCAGATGGCTACACCTTC; CDR3aa: CVSSAGTADGYTF
abundance: .; d_gene: .; j_gene: TRBJ1-1; v_gene: TRBV5-1; len: 15; CDR3nt: TGCGCCAGCAGCTTGGTGGCGGGCGAGAACACTGAAGCTTTCTTT; CDR3aa: CASSLVAGENTEAFF
abundance: medium-sized; d_gene: TRBD2; j_gene: TRBJ2-1; v_gene: TRBV4-1; len: 16; CDR3nt: TGCGCCAGCAGCCAGGGAACCGGGACTAGAAACAATGAGCAGTTCTTC; CDR3aa: CASSQGTGTRNNEQFF
abundance: .; d_gene: TRBD1; j_gene: TRBJ1-1; v_gene: TRBV7-2; len: 14; CDR3nt: TGTGCCAGCAGCCTCGGACAGGGGAACACTGAAGCTTTCTTT; CDR3aa: CASSLGQGNTEAFF
abundance: medium-sized; d_gene: TRBD2; j_gene: TRBJ2-1; v_gene: TRBV11-2; len: 16; CDR3nt: TGTGCCAGCAGCGAACAACTAGCGGGGCTTTACAATGAGCAGTTCTTC; CDR3aa: CASSEQLAGLYNEQFF
abundance: many; d_gene: .; j_gene: TRBJ2-5; v_gene: TRBV7-2; len: 13; CDR3nt: TGTGCCAGCAGCTTAGAAAGGCAAGAGACCCAGTACTTC; CDR3aa: CASSLERQETQYF
abundance: many; d_gene: .; j_gene: TRBJ2-3; v_gene: TRBV7-3; len: 15; CDR3nt: TGTGCCAGCAGCTTAATGGGGCTCAGCACAGATACGCAGTATTTT; CDR3aa: CASSLMGLSTDTQYF
abundance: medium-sized; d_gene: .; j_gene: TRBJ2-1; v_gene: TRBV7-8; len: 12; CDR3nt: TGTGCCAGCAGCGACCTGTGGGGTGAGCAGTTCTTC; CDR3aa: CASSDLWGEQFF
abundance: .; d_gene: .; j_gene: TRBJ2-3; v_gene: TRBV20-1; len: 15; CDR3nt: TGCAGTGCTAGTGTAACGGGTCCTAGCACAGATACGCAGTATTTT; CDR3aa: CSASVTGPSTDTQYF
abundance: .; d_gene: .; j_gene: TRBJ2-1; v_gene: TRBV14; len: 12; CDR3nt: TGTGCCAGAAGCCAAGGGGCGGGTGTGCAGTTCTTC; CDR3aa: CARSQGAGVQFF
abundance: many; d_gene: TRBD1; j_gene: TRBJ1-2; v_gene: TRBV29-1; len: 12; CDR3nt: TGCAGCGTTGAATGGACAGGGTATGGCTACACCTTC; CDR3aa: CSVEWTGYGYTF
abundance: medium-sized; d_gene: .; j_gene: TRBJ2-1; v_gene: TRBV6-1; len: 11; CDR3nt: TGTGCCAGCAGTGACATTCAGGCGCATGTGTTC; CDR3aa: CASSDIQAHVF
abundance: few; d_gene: .; j_gene: TRBJ2-7; v_gene: TRBV29-1; len: 12; CDR3nt: TGCAGCGTTACGGGACGGAACTACGAGCAGTACTTC; CDR3aa: CSVTGRNYEQYF
abundance: many; d_gene: .; j_gene: TRBJ2-2; v_gene: TRBV11-3; len: 15; CDR3nt: TGTGCCAGCAGCTTTGTCGCGGGACCGACCGGGGAGCTGTTTTTT; CDR3aa: CASSFVAGPTGELFF
abundance: many; d_gene: .; j_gene: TRBJ1-2; v_gene: TRBV7-9; len: 13; CDR3nt: TGTGCCAGCAGCCCCGGGACTATGGATGGCTACACCTTC; CDR3aa: CASSPGTMDGYTF
abundance: many; d_gene: TRBD2; j_gene: TRBJ2-1; v_gene: TRBV10-3; len: 15; CDR3nt: TGTGCCATCAGATCTACTAGCGGGAGGGCCAATGAGCAGTTCTTC; CDR3aa: CAIRSTSGRANEQFF
abundance: medium-sized; d_gene: .; j_gene: TRBJ2-3; v_gene: TRBV7-9; len: 11; CDR3nt: TGTGCCAGCACGGGCACAGATACGCAGTATTTT; CDR3aa: CASTGTDTQYF
abundance: medium-sized; d_gene: TRBD1; j_gene: TRBJ2-5; v_gene: TRBV20-1; len: 13; CDR3nt: TGCAGTGCTAGAAAACAGGGGGAAGAGACCCAGTACTTC; CDR3aa: CSARKQGEETQYF
abundance: few; d_gene: .; j_gene: TRBJ2-2; v_gene: TRBV18; len: 15; CDR3nt: TGTGCCAGCTCACCTTCCGTAGAGAACACCGGGGAGCTGTTTTTT; CDR3aa: CASSPSVENTGELFF
abundance: medium-sized; d_gene: .; j_gene: TRBJ2-7; v_gene: TRBV27; len: 15; CDR3nt: TGTGCCAGCAGTTTATGGGCAGCCCAGACCTACGAGCAGTACTTC; CDR3aa: CASSLWAAQTYEQYF
abundance: medium-sized; d_gene: .; j_gene: TRBJ2-7; v_gene: TRBV7-9; len: 14; CDR3nt: TGTGCCAGCAGCCCCCCGGGACGGTACTACGAGCAGTACTTC; CDR3aa: CASSPPGRYYEQYF
abundance: medium-sized; d_gene: .; j_gene: TRBJ2-6; v_gene: TRBV14; len: 16; CDR3nt: TGTGCCAGCAGCCAAGACATTACCTCTGGGGCCAACGTCCTGACTTTC; CDR3aa: CASSQDITSGANVLTF
abundance: medium-sized; d_gene: .; j_gene: TRBJ1-2; v_gene: TRBV27; len: 12; CDR3nt: TGTGCCAGCAGTTTATTTGGGGACGGCTACACCTTC; CDR3aa: CASSLFGDGYTF
abundance: medium-sized; d_gene: .; j_gene: TRBJ2-5; v_gene: TRBV6-5; len: 13; CDR3nt: TGTGCCAGCAGTTCCGGACTAACCGAGACCCAGTACTTC; CDR3aa: CASSSGLTETQYF
abundance: medium-sized; d_gene: .; j_gene: TRBJ2-6; v_gene: TRBV5-1; len: 16; CDR3nt: TGCGCCAGCAGCTTGGACTCCGGCTCTGGGGCCAACGTCCTGACTTTC; CDR3aa: CASSLDSGSGANVLTF
abundance: many; d_gene: TRBD1; j_gene: TRBJ2-3; v_gene: TRBV3-1; len: 14; CDR3nt: TGTGCCACCAGCCGGACAGGGTTGTCAGATACGCAGTATTTT; CDR3aa: CATSRTGLSDTQYF
abundance: .; d_gene: .; j_gene: TRBJ1-1; v_gene: TRBV27; len: 11; CDR3nt: TGTGCCAGCAGTTTGAACGGTGAAGCTTTCTTT; CDR3aa: CASSLNGEAFF